The 7 T cell receptor beta chains below were found in one sample sequenced in a study of cytomegalovirus exposure and HLA in healthy donors. PCR was performed using 60 Vbeta and 13 Jbeta primers. This table comes from immunoSEQ multiplex PCR, and its TCRdb copy is limited to in-frame clones, with some not included. Listed are roughly 150,000 clones; 1.6% falls within the top ten. Sequenced material: PBMCs. The receptors were gathered from a woman aged 50 to 60 in good health and CMV-seronegative.

J is TRBJ2-3 and V is TRBV5-1; 12 nucleotides align to TRBD2. V dropped 4 bases and J dropped 1; count of bases not matched to a gene: 4. The CDR3 sequence is 16 residues long. The germline gives CDR1 SGHRS, CDR2 YFSETQ. Here the CDR3 reads CASSLLAGGGTDTQYF. CDR3 coding DNA: TGCGCCAGCAGCCTACTAGCGGGAGGCGGCACAGATACGCAGTATTTT.

This sequence joins TRBV18 and TRBJ1-1, with D tentatively TRBD1 (6 bases). This CDR3 is built from 15 residues. V lost 3 bases, J lost 0 bases, and 11 bases lay in between. Per the germline V gene, CDR1 is KGHSH and CDR2 is LQKENI. CDR3 nucleotides: TGTGCCAGCTCACCCAGTCCAGGGGTGAACACTGAAGCTTTCTTT. This gives the protein CASSPSPGVNTEAFF.

This CDR3 reads CASSLDGGGGYTF. The CDR3 nucleotides read TGTGCCAGCAGCTTAGACGGGGGAGGAGGCTACACCTTC. The J gene is TRBJ1-2, the V gene TRBV7-9, with D maybe TRBD1 (5 bases). The V gene lost 1 base and the J gene lost 8 bases, with 11 bases spanning the gap. CDR3 length: 13 amino acids. Germline CDR1 is SEHNR and CDR2 is FQNEAQ (reference sequence).

The chain recombines TRBV27 with TRBJ2-7, with D perhaps TRBD2 (5 bases). The CDR3 is 14 residues long. V shed 5 bases and J shed 3 bases, with 14 bases lying between them. Germline CDR1 MNHEY, CDR2 SMNVEV (reference sequence). CDR3 region: CASSRPSRVYEQYF. The CDR3 DNA is TGTGCCAGCAGTAGACCCTCGAGGGTCTACGAGCAGTACTTC.

The chain has TRBV20-1 and TRBJ2-5; D is perhaps TRBD1 (5 bases). The CDR3 has 11 residues. Germline V gene sequence: CDR1 DFQATT, CDR2 SNEGSKA (reference sequence). The CDR3 DNA sequence: TGCAGCGTACGAAGGGGCGAGACCCAGTACTTC. Translated: CSVRRGETQYF.

The chain is built from TRBV27 and TRBJ1-6; D gene ambiguous. The germline V and J ends were trimmed by 8 bases and 6 bases, with 11 bases remaining between them. Germline V gene sequence: CDR1 MNHEY, CDR2 SMNVEV (reference sequence). There are 13 residues in the CDR3. The CDR3 DNA reads as TGTGCCAGCTTCCTGGCCAGTAATTCACCCCTCCACTTT. It translates to CASFLASNSPLHF.

The rearrangement uses TRBV9 and TRBJ2-1, with 8 bases that match TRBD2. This CDR3 spans 16 amino acids. Per the germline V gene, CDR1 is SGDLS and CDR2 is YYNGEE. V shed 0 bases and J 4 bases; nucleotides not matched to a gene: 6. As DNA, the CDR3 is TGTGCCAGCAGCGTAGAAAGGCGGGGGGTTTACAATGAGCAGTTCTTC. Translating it yields CASSVERRGVYNEQFF.